The sequence of this T cell receptor (beta chain) was determined in a study of beta chain features in type 1 diabetes. Study background: When patients were set against healthy donors, age, gender and cell yields were similar.

The investigators reverse transcribed all of the isolated RNA, so they sequenced expressed TCRB transcripts. TCRdb's table, derived via immunoSEQ multiplex PCR, lists solely in-frame clones and lacks some. The sample includes 130,000 or so clones, 16% of them seen just once. CD4+ cells of the naive, central memory, regulatory and stem cell-like memory types were sorted via CD45RO/CCR7/CD25/CD127/CD95/CD27. Study-wide results and caveats: For Type 1 diabetes patients, all four CD4+ subsets carried TCRB CDR3s that were moderately but significantly shorter. Equally in patients and controls, PCR might preferentially amplify shorter templates. Still unanswered here is whether HLA type influences TCRB rearrangement.

This clone has just a few counts. Its antigen is unidentified. The CDR3 sequence is 14 residues long. V lost 1 base and J 8 bases, leaving 12 bases between the germline ends. Germline V CDR1 and CDR2: SGHRS, YFSETQ. The receptor's source is a man younger than 45 with type 1 diabetes. The material sequenced was central memory CD4+ T cells from blood. The chain employs TRBV5-1 and TRBJ1-4; no clear D. CDR3: CASSLTGFEEKLFF. CDR3 bases: TGCGCCAGCAGCTTGACCGGGTTTGAAGAAAAACTGTTTTTT. Together with reference TRBV5-1 and TRBJ1-4, the CDR3 gives the full variable domain: KAGVTQTPRYLIKTRGQQVTLSCSPISGHRSVSWYQQTPGQGLQFLFEYFSETQRNKGNFPGRFSGRQFSNSRSEMNVSTLELGDSALYLCASSLTGFEEKLFFGSGTQLSVL.